This TCR beta chain was retrieved from a study of cytomegalovirus exposure and HLA in healthy donors. Profiled with immunoSEQ multiplex PCR; TCRdb holds only in-frame clones, not every one. Of 150,000 to 200,000 clones in the sample, more than 70% were seen once. The CDR3 is 14 amino acids. V gave up 6 bases and J gave up 4 bases, with 12 bases separating them. Germline-derived CDR1 and CDR2 are MRHNA and SNTAGT. Sequencing was performed on PBMCs. This TCR came from a young man in good health and CMV-seronegative. This sequence joins TRBV6-4 and TRBJ1-4; D gene unclear. The CDR3 protein is CASRARLGNEKLFF. As DNA, the CDR3 is TGTGCCAGCAGGGCGAGGCTGGGTAATGAAAAACTGTTTTTT.